A single sample gave rise to the 25 T cell receptor beta chains below, sequenced in a study of metastatic and nonmetastatic thyroid tumors (dated by TCRdb to 2020 to 2022). No patient had received any treatment before thyroid surgery. Receptor libraries were prepared by PCR. The listed sequencing device is Illumina HiSeq 4000. TCRdb reprocessing: public reads trimmed at Q25 with fastp, clones called with MiXCR, in-frame beta chains kept. Here the sample has about 12,000 clones; more than 20% occur a single time. 14% of the sample lies in the top ten. Sequences were obtained from adjacent normal tissue. The receptors stem from a female donor with papillary thyroid cancer or a benign thyroid nodule (not recorded which). Some clones in this sample may be carry-over from other donors' samples.

This clone is medium-sized (0.01 to 0.1%). The chain employs TRBV11-2 and TRBJ2-7, with D maybe TRBD2 (6 bases). The CDR3 loop spans 13 amino acids. Deletions cut 4 bases from V and 7 bases from J, with 14 bases between. Germline lookup yields CDR1 SGHAT and CDR2 FQNNGV. In DNA, the CDR3 is TGTGCCAGCAGCTCCAACCCGGGAGCAGAGCAGTACTTC. Its protein is CASSSNPGAEQYF. Variable domain in full (rest from reference TRBV11-2 and TRBJ2-7): EAGVAQSPRYKIIEKRQSVAFWCNPISGHATLYWYQQILGQGPKLLIQFQNNGVVDDSQLPKDRFSAERLKGVDSTLKIQPAKLEDSAVYLCASSSNPGAEQYFGPGTRLTVT.

This clone qualifies as medium-sized (0.01 to 0.1%). V and J are TRBV6-2 or TRBV6-3 and TRBJ1-1; no reliable D call. The CDR3 extends over 12 amino acids. Germline CDR1 reads MNHEY; CDR2 reads SVGEGT. The V gene lost 5 bases and the J gene lost 5 bases, with 9 bases spanning the gap. The CDR3 sequence is CASSRGRTEAFF. Here the CDR3 DNA reads TGTGCCAGCAGTCGCGGGCGGACTGAAGCTTTCTTT.

This clone occurred a few times. This chain uses TRBV19 with TRBJ1-6; 7 bases match TRBD1. The CDR3 contains 16 residues. CDR1 and CDR2 (germline): LNHDA, SQIVND (reference sequence). V dropped 6 bases and J dropped 8; count of bases not matched to a gene: 13. The CDR3 nucleotides are TGTGCCAGTAGGGAGATTGGAAGGGGGCGTGATTCACCCCTCCACTTT. Its translation: CASREIGRGRDSPLHF.

In its sample, this clone was seen many times. V and J are TRBV29-1 and TRBJ1-4, with 9 bases that match TRBD1. With V trimmed by 5 bases and J by 7 bases, 5 bases remained unmatched. CDR1 and CDR2 from the germline V gene are SQVTM and ANQGSEA. The length of the CDR3 is 13 residues. The CDR3: CSVTGTGIEKLFF. The CDR3 DNA sequence: TGCAGCGTTACCGGGACAGGGATTGAAAAACTGTTTTTT.

This clone was observed at least ten times. This chain connects TRBV9 to TRBJ2-7; 9 nucleotides line up with TRBD1. The CDR3 has 14 amino acids. V lost 4 bases and J lost 7; bases outside the gene matches: 9. Germline CDR1 and CDR2: SGDLS and YYNGEE. CDR3 DNA sequence: TGTGCCAGCAGCACCCAGGACAGGGGTTTTGAGCAGTACTTC. Amino acid sequence: CASSTQDRGFEQYF.

CDR3 sequence reads: CASSLSSPVIQSEKLFF. The CDR3 DNA is TGTGCCAGCAGTTTATCGTCCCCCGTTATTCAAAGTGAAAAACTGTTTTTT. The V gene is TRBV27, the J gene TRBJ1-4; unclear D gene. This CDR3 is built from 17 residues. Between the trimmed V and J ends, which lost 0 bases and 7 bases, there was a span of 18 bases. Germline V gene sequence: CDR1 MNHEY, CDR2 SMNVEV (reference sequence).

The V gene is TRBV6-2 or TRBV6-3, the J gene TRBJ1-2; D remains ambiguous. CDR1 and CDR2 from the germline V gene are MNHEY and SVGEGT. The CDR3 runs 17 residues. Trimming took off 7 bases at V and 5 bases at J, with 26 bases between the two ends. The CDR3 protein is CASIGCTSRSRRYGYTF. The DNA for the CDR3 is TGTGCCAGCATTGGTTGTACAAGTAGAAGTCGACGGTATGGCTACACCTTC.

This clone was detected many times. The V gene is TRBV3-1, the J gene TRBJ1-2, with unresolved D. This CDR3 has 15 residues. Looked up from germline, CDR1 is LGHDT and CDR2 is YNNKEL (reference sequence). V lost 0 bases and J 2 bases, leaving 10 bases between the germline ends. CDR3 bases: TGTGCCAGCAGCCAAGACACCCGGGAGAACTATGGCTACACCTTC. It translates to CASSQDTRENYGYTF.

This clone is medium-sized. V gene TRBV20-1 combines with J gene TRBJ1-5; D gene ambiguous. The CDR3 sequence is 14 residues long. CDR1 and CDR2 (germline): DFQATT, SNEGSKA (reference sequence). The germline V and J ends were trimmed by 3 bases and 0 bases, with 9 bases remaining between them. CDR3 protein: CSASVEYSNQPQHF. CDR3 nucleotides: TGCAGTGCTAGTGTGGAATATAGCAATCAGCCCCAGCATTTT.

Relative to its sample, this clone is medium-sized. V and J are TRBV19 and TRBJ2-7, with D unclear. V was pared by 2 bases and J by 0 bases, with 14 bases between. Germline loops: CDR1 LNHDA, CDR2 SQIVND (reference sequence). This CDR3 spans 16 amino acids. CDR3 DNA sequence: TGTGCCAGTAGTATACAAGAGACGGTGAGCTCCTACGAGCAGTACTTC. It translates to CASSIQETVSSYEQYF.

This clone has at least ten counts. The chain carries TRBV7-2 and TRBJ2-5; D is uncertain. V was cut by 4 bases and J by 2 bases, with 11 bases left in between. The CDR3 length is 14 residues. Per the germline V gene, CDR1 is SGHTA and CDR2 is FQGNSA. As DNA, the CDR3 is TGTGCCAGCAGCTCCCTTTTGCCTCAAGAGACCCAGTACTTC. This sequence encodes CASSSLLPQETQYF.

V and J are TRBV20-1 and TRBJ2-7, with D perhaps being TRBD1 or TRBD2 (6 bases each). Per germline, CDR1 DFQATT and CDR2 SNEGSKA (reference sequence). This CDR3 contains 17 residues. Between the trimmed V and J ends, which lost 0 bases and 0 bases, there was a span of 18 bases. DNA of the CDR3: TGCAGTGCTAGAGATCCCTCGGGGGCGACCTTCTCCTACGAGCAGTACTTC. Its translation: CSARDPSGATFSYEQYF.

The chain employs TRBV19 and TRBJ1-5, with no clear D. With 1 base removed from V and 6 bases from J, the gap between germline ends came to 7 bases. This CDR3 contains 13 residues. CDR1 LNHDA and CDR2 SQIVND come from the germline V gene (reference sequence). The DNA for the CDR3 is TGTGCCAGTAGTATAGGGGGAAGTCAGCCCCAGCATTTT. This translates into CASSIGGSQPQHF. The variable domain in full, completed from reference TRBV19 and TRBJ1-5, reads DGGITQSPKYLFRKEGQNVTLSCEQNLNHDAMYWYRQDPGQGLRLIYYSQIVNDFQKGDIAEGYSVSREKKESFPLTVTSAQKNPTAFYLCASSIGGSQPQHFGDGTRLSIL.

This clone was recorded many times. This sequence joins TRBV5-1 and TRBJ1-4, with D unresolved. V was cut by 0 bases and J by 4 bases, with 10 bases left in between. This CDR3 comprises 15 residues. Looked up from germline, CDR1 is SGHRS and CDR2 is YFSETQ. Written as DNA, the CDR3 is TGCGCCAGCAGCTTGGCAGCTGGGAATAATGAAAAACTGTTTTTT. This encodes CASSLAAGNNEKLFF.

CDR3 bases: TGTGCCAGCAGCTTGGGGAGGGGATCAAACAATGAGCAGTTCTTC. Protein product: CASSLGRGSNNEQFF. The V call is TRBV5-8, the J call TRBJ2-1, with TRBD2 as a possible D gene (6 bases). The CDR3 has 15 amino acids. Trimming removed 0 bases from V and 5 bases from J, with 12 bases in between. CDR1 is SGHTS and CDR2 is YDEGEE in the germline V gene.

This clone is medium-sized within its sample. At the DNA level, this CDR3 is encoded by other sequences in the same sample as well. The J gene is TRBJ1-1, the V gene TRBV28, with D perhaps TRBD1 (6 bases). Germline V gives CDR1 MDHEN, CDR2 SYDVKM. This CDR3 has 16 residues. Trimming stripped 5 bases from V and 7 bases from J, with 23 bases between. For the CDR3, the DNA is TGTGCCAGCAGTGTAGCTCCGGCGGCGGGGGCTAGTGAAGCTTTCTTT. Protein: CASSVAPAAGASEAFF.

The gene calls are TRBV6-1 and TRBJ2-7; D gene uncertain. Trimming left V 3 bases short and J 6 bases short, with 6 bases between. The CDR3 is 11 residues long. CDR1 is MNHNS, CDR2 SASEGT, per germline. The CDR3 coding sequence is TGTGCCAGCAGTGATAAATCCGAGCAGTACGTC. Translating it yields CASSDKSEQYV.

There are many counts of this clone. A single base separates this from a much larger clone, so it may be a read error. Other nucleotide sequences from this sample produce the same CDR3. V gene TRBV7-6 combines with J gene TRBJ2-5, with D possibly being TRBD1 or TRBD2 (5 bases each). The germline V gene encodes CDR1 SGHVS and CDR2 FNYEAQ. The CDR3 consists of 15 residues. The DNA for the CDR3 is TGTGCCAGTAGCTTAGATTGGGACCCTGGGGAGACCCAGTACTTC. It codes for CASSLDWDPGETQYF.

In this sample, this clone turned up many times. The chain carries TRBV11-2 and TRBJ2-4, with 8 bases matching TRBD2. The CDR3 runs to 18 residues. The junction had 11 bases not matched to a gene; V was cut back by 4 bases and J by 0 bases. The germline gives CDR1 SGHAT, CDR2 FQNNGV. The CDR3 sequence: CASSYSRGGIGAKNIQYF. For the CDR3, the DNA is TGTGCCAGCAGCTACAGTCGGGGGGGGATCGGAGCCAAAAACATTCAGTACTTC.

The rearrangement joins TRBV10-1 to TRBJ2-3; 14 bases fit TRBD2. CDR1 WNHNN and CDR2 SYGVQD come from the germline V gene (reference sequence). V was pared by 4 bases and J by 2 bases, with 11 bases of the junction left unmatched. This CDR3 comprises 19 residues. For the CDR3, the DNA is TGCGCCAGCAGTGGGCCGACTAGCGGGAGGGCCTATGACACAGATACGCAGTATTTT. Amino acids: CASSGPTSGRAYDTDTQYF.

This clone is medium-sized by share. The rearrangement links TRBV20-1 to TRBJ1-1; no clear D. CDR1 and CDR2 (germline): DFQATT, SNEGSKA (reference sequence). The CDR3 loop spans 13 amino acids. V lost 2 bases, J lost 0 bases, and 7 bases lay in between. The CDR3 is CSARIHLNTEAFF. The CDR3, as DNA: TGCAGTGCTAGAATCCACTTGAACACTGAAGCTTTCTTT.

The sample holds many counts of this clone. This sequence joins TRBV7-8 and TRBJ2-5; TRBD1 matches at 10 bases. V was clipped by 4 bases and J by 5 bases; unmatched bases: 10. The germline V gene encodes CDR1 SGHVS and CDR2 FQNEAQ. The CDR3 is 16 residues long. The CDR3 reads CASSSLDRGRKETQYF. Written as DNA, the CDR3 is TGTGCCAGCAGCTCGCTAGACAGGGGGCGTAAGGAGACCCAGTACTTC.

This clone appeared a few times. The chain combines TRBV15 with TRBJ2-1; TRBD2 matches at 7 bases. This CDR3 is 15 amino acids long. Germline trimming cut 0 bases from V and 10 bases from J; bases unmatched to any gene: 9. Germline CDR1 LNHNV, CDR2 YYDKDF (reference sequence). This CDR3 is CATSRDLGPAGEQFF. The CDR3 coding sequence is TGTGCCACCAGCAGAGATCTGGGTCCAGCGGGGGAGCAGTTCTTC.

This clone has ten or more counts. The chain couples TRBV6-5 to TRBJ1-4; no firm D call. The CDR3 contains 15 residues. The germline gives CDR1 MNHEY, CDR2 SVGAGI. V gave up 2 bases and J gave up 8 bases, with 15 bases separating them. The CDR3 reads CASSYPQRFGEKLFF. In DNA form, the CDR3 reads TGTGCCAGCAGTTACCCACAGAGGTTCGGGGAAAAACTGTTTTTT.

This clone was counted a few times. This may stem from a read error, because a much larger clone lies one nucleotide away. The sample contains more than one DNA sequence encoding this CDR3. The chain carries TRBV20-1 and TRBJ2-1; no clear D gene. V dropped 1 base and J dropped 4 bases, with 5 bases sitting between them. The CDR3 contains 12 residues. CDR1 is DFQATT, CDR2 SNEGSKA, per germline (reference sequence). The CDR3 DNA follows: TGCAGTGCTAGAGCCCTATACAATGAGCAGTTCTTC. Translated: CSARALYNEQFF.